This paragraph reports one T cell receptor beta chain. Its antigen target is currently unknown. The sample holds no much larger clone one base away, and base qualities are not on file. The germline V gene encodes CDR1 SGHAT and CDR2 FQNNGV. The junction carries 12 bases between V and J, which are trimmed by 5 bases and 4 bases respectively. From cysteine to phenylalanine, the CDR3 is 14 amino acids long. CDR3 DNA only is kept here, 42 bases in frame from base 1. This record belongs to a study of shared clonotypes between healthy human individuals (dated by TCRdb to about 2020). Regarding the complete study: The cohort comprised two women and three men aged 18 to 49 years. For each donor, CD4 naive and CD4 memory were each given three plates, CD8 naive was given two plates, and CD8 memory was given one plate. To estimate repertoire size and how much clonotype sharing occurs between individuals, the study deeply sequenced the blood TCR repertoires of 4 to 6 healthy adults. To increase sequencing depth and limit assay-specific biases, different laboratories used diverse techniques to prepare libraries and sequence TCR repertoires. Per donor, leukapheresis produced somewhere between about 0.85 and 10 billion PBMCs. The paper's findings and limits, for the study overall: Sharing across several donors was observed for about 5% of naive CD4, less than 4% of naive CD8, roughly 2.3% of memory CD4, and approximately 0.41% of memory CD8 clonotypes. Based on pairwise subsampling, the degree of clonotype sharing among donors was expected to be affected by sequencing depth. Compared with non-shared clonotypes, clonotypes shared by all four sorted-subset donors had higher generation probabilities. Naive subsets generally had larger estimated clonotype richness than memory subsets. Incomplete sequencing was indicated by rarefaction of sorted-subset datasets, despite the large sequencing depth. The small number of donors limited the genetic and exposure-history diversity represented. Only blood was sampled, and tissue TCR repertoires likely differ from those in blood.

For the CD8 naive samples, CD45RO-negative cells were positively selected for CCR7, yielding a CD45RA+CCR7+ population from which TemRA cells were excluded. The donors were healthy, HIV-negative adults who had no recently reported acute infections or vaccinations. Every donor was a Caucasian adult residing in Nashville, Tennessee, USA. After blood collection by leukapheresis, PBMCs were isolated using Ficoll-Histopaque density gradient centrifugation and then cryopreserved in the vapor phase of liquid nitrogen. Purity and quantity of every magnetically sorted T cell population were checked by analytical flow cytometry. From each sorted fraction, genomic DNA was isolated and quantified by UV absorbance on a Nanodrop 2000c. Using the deep immunoSEQ assay, TCR CDR3 regions were amplified from genomic DNA by multiplex PCR. Genomic DNA extracted from each cell subset was distributed evenly over all wells of several immunoSEQ 96-well plates, and each plate served as one replicate. For sorted subsets, each replicate PCR was loaded with roughly 200 ng genomic DNA, equivalent to 32,000 or so T cell genomes. Purified libraries were measured with a Qubit 3.0 fluorometer, size-checked on a Bioanalyzer 2100, and measured again with the KAPA Library Quantification kit. Every immunoSEQ 96-well plate was sequenced on a separate single-read 150-cycle Illumina NextSeq 550 flow cell. From the authors' description of their analysis: Because the immunoSEQ output held only junctional sequences and lacked quality scores, the filtering could not match the filtering applied to full-length reads. Sequences were annotated with PyIR, a Python wrapper for IgBLAST v1.9, and V/J genes and CDR3 were assigned using IMGT germline references. Reads with weak V/J assignments (E-value above 1e-6), missing CDR3, stop codons, out-of-frame junctions, or ambiguous translated residues were removed. V3J clonotypes were defined by identical inferred V gene, J gene, and CDR3 amino acid sequence. Percentage overlap between repertoires was calculated by dividing the number of shared unique clonotypes by the size of the smaller repertoire. Three approaches were used to assess repertoire richness: RTK rarefaction, the Chao1 estimator, and Recon v2.1 estimates of unobserved clonotypes. OLGA was used to compute generation probabilities for all TCRbeta clonotypes that the gDNA method yielded from several donors. TCRdb holds this immuneACCESS table with in-frame rearrangements only. Some clones are missing; in checked studies, unresolved V genes explain under half, and the rest has no known cause. V, J and clone size were drawn from that table, and D and trimming were deduced from the DNA. The table for this sample lists roughly 2.1 million clones; about 93% of them were counted only once. The biggest ten clones account for around 1.7% of the sample.

Recombination joined TRBV11-2 with TRBJ2-1; the D gene is tentatively TRBD1 or TRBD2, each matching 5 bases. The TCR was taken from a man in his late teens or twenties in good health. Some clones in this sample may be carry-over from other donors' samples. The sample was naive CD8+ T cells from PBMCs. The cell subset or site label, read with the paper, signifies: CD45RA+CCR7+. The nucleotides are TGTGCCAGCAGCGTGGGACGGAATTACAATGAGCAGTTCTTC. This encodes CASSVGRNYNEQFF.